The 29 T cell receptor beta chains below were found in one sample sequenced in a study of T cell changes during pregnancy in multiple sclerosis. Libraries were prepared by immunoSEQ multiplex PCR; TCRdb keeps only in-frame clonotypes and omits some of them. In the table there are tens of thousands of clones, approximately 92% of which are singletons. The starting material was peripheral blood, obtained in the third trimester of pregnancy. Source of these receptors: a female donor in good health, enrolled as a control in a pregnancy study.

Here the CDR3 DNA reads TGTGCCAGCAGTAATAGCGGGAGGTACTACAATGAGCAGTTCTTC. This encodes CASSNSGRYYNEQFF. J is TRBJ2-1 and V is TRBV28, with 10 bases matching TRBD2. V was pared by 5 bases and J by 3 bases, with 4 bases of the junction left unmatched. CDR3 length equals 15 residues. Germline values: CDR1 MDHEN, CDR2 SYDVKM.

The rearrangement joins TRBV11-3 to TRBJ2-7; 8 nucleotides line up with TRBD1. The CDR3 has 13 amino acids. Germline loops: CDR1 SGHNT, CDR2 YENEEA. V lost 4 bases and J lost 6; bases outside the gene matches: 5. CDR3 coding DNA: TGTGCCAGCAGCTCGACAGGGGATCGCGAGCAGTACTTC. It codes for CASSSTGDREQYF.

The CDR3 region has the DNA TGTGCCAGCCACCGGGCAGGGATCAATCAGCCCCAGCATTTT. Translation: CASHRAGINQPQHF. This chain links TRBV6-5 with TRBJ1-5; D perhaps matches TRBD1 (5 bases). The CDR3 runs to 14 residues. The ends were cut back, 8 bases at V and 3 bases at J, with 14 bases in the middle. The germline V gene has CDR1 MNHEY and CDR2 SVGAGI.

The chain combines TRBV4-2 with TRBJ2-1; TRBD2 might be the D (6 bases). Trimming shortened V by 1 base and J by 0 bases, and 10 bases separated the two germline ends. CDR3 length equals 16 residues. Germline loops: CDR1 LGHNA, CDR2 YNFKEQ. The CDR3 protein is CASSQGDGSSYNEQFF. CDR3 bases: TGTGCCAGCAGCCAAGGGGACGGGAGCTCCTACAATGAGCAGTTCTTC.

This rearrangement joins TRBV4-3 to TRBJ1-2, with D maybe TRBD1 (5 bases). CDR3 length: 15 residues. Germline CDR1 is LGHNA and CDR2 is YSLEER. Trimming pared 1 base from V and 4 bases from J, leaving 13 bases between. The CDR3 spells CASSQGSLQGYGYTF. The CDR3 bases are TGCGCCAGCAGCCAAGGCAGTCTGCAGGGCTATGGCTACACCTTC.

The chain uses TRBV27 and TRBJ2-1; D gene uncertain. Between the trimmed V and J ends, which lost 7 bases and 7 bases, there was a span of 11 bases. Germline CDR1 MNHEY, CDR2 SMNVEV (reference sequence). The CDR3 sequence is 12 residues long. The CDR3 DNA sequence: TGTGCCAGCAACGAGCCGAATAATGAGCAGTTCTTC. Its translation: CASNEPNNEQFF.

The chain joins TRBV14 to TRBJ2-7; unclear D gene. The CDR3 covers 16 residues. Trimming took off 2 bases at V and 3 bases at J, with 17 bases between the two ends. The germline CDR1 and CDR2 sequences are SGHDN and FVKESK. CDR3 amino acids: CASSQLNIFPYYEQYF. As DNA, the CDR3 is TGTGCCAGCAGCCAATTGAACATTTTCCCTTACTACGAGCAGTACTTC.

This sequence joins TRBV20-1 and TRBJ2-3; maybe TRBD1 (6 bases). Per germline, CDR1 DFQATT and CDR2 SNEGSKA (reference sequence). V was clipped by 4 bases and J by 5 bases, with 7 bases between them. The CDR3 contains 11 residues. The CDR3 DNA follows: TGCAGTGCTACAGGGGAAGATACGCAGTATTTT. It translates to CSATGEDTQYF.

This chain connects TRBV10-1 to TRBJ2-2; TRBD2 matches at 11 bases. Trimming removed 10 bases from V and 6 bases from J; junction bases left unmatched: 4. The germline V gene encodes CDR1 WNHNN and CDR2 SYGVQD (reference sequence). The CDR3 has 13 residues. DNA for the CDR3: TGCGCCACGGGACTAGCGGAATCCGGGGAGCTGTTTTTT. Encoded protein: CATGLAESGELFF.

The chain employs TRBV11-2 and TRBJ2-2; TRBD1 matches 9 bases. CDR1 and CDR2 (germline): SGHAT, FQNNGV. Unmatched junction bases numbered 5, after V lost 6 bases and J lost 3 bases. This CDR3 has 15 residues. This CDR3 is CASRAGTGHTGELFF. As DNA, the CDR3 is TGTGCCAGCAGGGCCGGGACAGGGCACACCGGGGAGCTGTTTTTT.

The gene calls are TRBV6-5 and TRBJ2-7; D ambiguous. Germline V lookup: CDR1 MNHEY, CDR2 SVGAGI. V was cut by 5 bases and J by 4 bases, with 12 bases left in between. The CDR3 has 13 amino acids. CDR3 sequence: CASSLTRVYEQYF. The DNA of the CDR3 is TGTGCCAGCAGTCTGACCCGGGTGTACGAGCAGTACTTC.

The V call is TRBV19, the J call TRBJ2-5, with a tentative D call TRBD1 (6 bases). CDR1 is LNHDA, CDR2 SQIVND, per germline (reference sequence). The CDR3 totals 13 residues. Trimming removed 5 bases at V and 2 bases at J, with 9 bases between. The CDR3 coding sequence is TGTGCCAGTAGTTCGGGACATCAAGAGACCCAGTACTTC. Translated, it gives CASSSGHQETQYF.

The chain has TRBV27 and TRBJ1-5; weak D call: TRBD1 (5 bases). There are 14 residues in the CDR3. Germline lookup yields CDR1 MNHEY and CDR2 SMNVEV (reference sequence). V lost 3 bases and J lost 4, with 10 bases in between. The CDR3 loop reads CASSFLGGNQPQHF. CDR3 sequence (DNA): TGTGCCAGCAGTTTTCTCGGGGGGAATCAGCCCCAGCATTTT.

The chain joins TRBV7-9 to TRBJ2-7; 9 bases agree with TRBD1. V lost 6 bases, J lost 4 bases, and 7 bases stayed unmatched. Germline V gene sequence: CDR1 SEHNR, CDR2 FQNEAQ (reference sequence). The CDR3 covers 14 residues. In DNA form, the CDR3 reads TGTGCCAGCAGATCTCGGGACAGGGCGTACGAGCAGTACTTC. Amino acid sequence: CASRSRDRAYEQYF.

The rearrangement joins TRBV5-4 to TRBJ2-1; maybe TRBD2 (6 bases). V lost 2 bases and J lost 9, with 18 bases in between. Per germline, CDR1 SGHNT and CDR2 YYREEE (reference sequence). The CDR3 spans 15 residues. CDR3 amino acids: CASSFPTGALIEQFF. Here the CDR3 DNA reads TGTGCCAGCAGCTTTCCAACGGGAGCACTGATTGAGCAGTTCTTC. The whole variable domain, remainder taken from reference TRBV5-4 and TRBJ2-1, is ETGVTQSPTHLIKTRGQQVTLRCSSQSGHNTVSWYQQALGQGPQFIFQYYREEENGRGNFPPRFSGLQFPNYSSELNVNALELDDSALYLCASSFPTGALIEQFFGPGTRLTVL.

V is TRBV27 and J is TRBJ2-7, with TRBD1 matching over 7 bases. This CDR3 contains 16 residues. Germline CDR1 MNHEY, CDR2 SMNVEV (reference sequence). V lost 5 bases to trimming and J lost 3 bases; unmatched junction nucleotides: 13. DNA for the CDR3: TGTGCCAGCAGTCCCCCTATGACAGGGCTTTTCTACGAGCAGTACTTC. This codes for CASSPPMTGLFYEQYF.

The rearrangement joins TRBV28 to TRBJ2-1; D remains unclear. This CDR3 is built from 11 residues. Germline V gene data show CDR1 as MDHEN and CDR2 as SYDVKM. V was pared by 9 bases and J by 9 bases, with 12 bases between. CDR3 sequence: CASRELGEQFF. CDR3 DNA sequence: TGTGCCAGTCGAGAGCTCGGTGAGCAGTTCTTC.

The chain joins TRBV27 to TRBJ1-2; D not resolved. The CDR3 has 15 residues. Germline assignment: CDR1 MNHEY and CDR2 SMNVEV (reference sequence). The germline V and J ends were trimmed by 7 bases and 1 base, with 16 bases remaining between them. The CDR3 DNA reads TGTGCCAGCACCCTCGTGGCAGGCATTAACTATGGCTACACCTTC. Translating gives CASTLVAGINYGYTF.

In its sample, this clone was seen once. The chain carries TRBV6-5 and TRBJ1-1; D may be TRBD1 (6 bases). CDR3 length equals 15 residues. The ends were cut back, 5 bases at V and 5 bases at J, with 18 bases in the middle. From germline, CDR1 is MNHEY and CDR2 SVGAGI. Here the CDR3 reads CASSQSGGAGTEAFF. For the CDR3, the DNA is TGTGCCAGCAGTCAGAGTGGGGGGGCCGGGACTGAAGCTTTCTTT.

This clone was recorded a few times. This chain joins TRBV7-2 and TRBJ2-7; 11 positions agree with TRBD1. The J segment lost 5 bases and the V segment lost 1 base, leaving 4 bases of the junction unmatched. This CDR3 is 15 amino acids long. The germline V gene encodes CDR1 SGHTA and CDR2 FQGNSA. The CDR3 loop is CASSLGGTGGNEQYF. The CDR3 nucleotides are TGTGCCAGCAGCTTAGGGGGGACAGGGGGTAACGAGCAGTACTTC.

The J gene is TRBJ2-4, the V gene TRBV27; TRBD2 is a possible D gene (6 bases). Germline CDR1 MNHEY, CDR2 SMNVEV (reference sequence). CDR3 length: 16 amino acids. The germline V and J ends were trimmed by 5 bases and 5 bases, with 19 bases remaining between them. The CDR3 nucleotides are TGTGCCAGCAGTCCGTCTCGGGGGAGTGGAGAAAACATTCAGTACTTC. It yields the protein CASSPSRGSGENIQYF.

This chain connects TRBV28 to TRBJ2-1; no firm D call. Trimming removed 8 bases at V and 8 bases at J, with 13 bases between. Per the germline V gene, CDR1 is MDHEN and CDR2 is SYDVKM. The CDR3 contains 12 residues. The CDR3 nucleotides are TGTGCCAGCTTAACGGAGTGGGATGAGCAGTTCTTC. This gives the protein CASLTEWDEQFF.

This chain connects TRBV10-3 to TRBJ2-3; 8 bases map to TRBD2. This CDR3 comprises 16 residues. V lost 5 bases to trimming and J lost 0 bases; unmatched junction nucleotides: 7. The germline CDR1 and CDR2 sequences are ENHRY and SYGVKD. The CDR3 coding sequence is TGTGCCATCAGTCCATTCGAGCGGGGGAGCACAGATACGCAGTATTTT. Amino acid sequence: CAISPFERGSTDTQYF.

The chain couples TRBV30 to TRBJ1-3, with 11 bases that match TRBD1. The germline CDR1 and CDR2 sequences are GTSNPN and SVGIG (reference sequence). The CDR3 has 16 residues. Unmatched junction bases numbered 12, after V lost 7 bases and J lost 4 bases. The CDR3, as DNA: TGTGCCTCCCCCATACTCGGGACAGGGGGAGGAAACACCATATATTTT. It encodes CASPILGTGGGNTIYF.

This clone was observed at least ten times. This chain joins TRBV28 and TRBJ2-3, with 9 nucleotides matching TRBD2. The CDR3 is 15 amino acids. In germline, CDR1 is MDHEN, CDR2 SYDVKM. Germline trimming cut 2 bases from V and 2 bases from J; bases unmatched to any gene: 2. Here the CDR3 reads CASSLAGGHTDTQYF. The CDR3 DNA reads as TGTGCCAGCAGTTTAGCGGGGGGGCACACAGATACGCAGTATTTT.

As for this clone: At the DNA level, this CDR3 is encoded by other sequences in the same sample as well. The chain combines TRBV27 with TRBJ2-5; D possibly corresponds to TRBD1 (5 bases). Trimming left V 5 bases short and J 4 bases short, with 5 bases between. The length of the CDR3 is 11 residues. Germline V gene sequence: CDR1 MNHEY, CDR2 SMNVEV (reference sequence). CDR3 sequence: CASSRGETQYF. Here the CDR3 DNA reads TGTGCCAGCAGTAGGGGAGAGACCCAGTACTTC.

CDR3 nucleotides: TGTGCCAGCAGCCGCCCTAGGGGCGGGAGGTACCAAGAGACCCAGTACTTC. This gives the protein CASSRPRGGRYQETQYF. The V and J genes are TRBV7-2 and TRBJ2-5; TRBD2 matches at 8 bases. Germline V gene lookup returns CDR1 SGHTA and CDR2 FQGNSA. The CDR3 has 17 amino acids. Trimming removed 5 bases from V and 0 bases from J; junction bases left unmatched: 11.

The chain combines TRBV29-1 with TRBJ1-4; D perhaps matches TRBD1 (6 bases). CDR1 is SQVTM, CDR2 ANQGSEA, per germline. The germline V and J ends were trimmed by 4 bases and 8 bases, with 14 bases remaining between them. This CDR3 is built from 13 residues. This chain's CDR3 is CSVAGGIGEKLFF. The DNA for the CDR3 is TGCAGCGTTGCGGGGGGCATAGGAGAAAAACTGTTTTTT.

The rearrangement joins TRBV4-3 to TRBJ2-7, with 9 bases identical to TRBD2. V was pared by 0 bases and J by 2 bases, with 5 bases of the junction left unmatched. This CDR3 region has 16 residues. CDR1 and CDR2 (germline): LGHNA, YSLEER. Here the CDR3 reads CASSQDVRGRAYEQYF. In DNA, the CDR3 is TGCGCCAGCAGCCAAGACGTGCGCGGGAGGGCCTACGAGCAGTACTTC.